The 20 T cell receptor beta chains below all came from one sample that was sequenced in a study of blood T cell repertoires in COVID-19. Clones were read by immunoSEQ multiplex PCR, and TCRdb kept only the in-frame ones, dropping some. The table lists about 440,000 clones, 88% of them singletons. Sequenced material: peripheral blood. The receptors originated from a woman in her forties or fifties with COVID-19, enrolled during active disease.

The V and J genes are TRBV3-1 (or the pseudogene TRBV3-2) and TRBJ2-4, with D perhaps matching TRBD2 (6 bases). The CDR3 contains 17 residues. V was cut by 4 bases and J by 4 bases, with 20 bases left in between. The germline V gene has CDR1 LGHDT and CDR2 YNNKEL (reference sequence). CDR3 DNA sequence: TGTGCCAGCAGCCCCCCCCGACGGGGAGGCCCGAAAAACATTCAGTACTTC. It encodes CASSPPRRGGPKNIQYF.

V gene TRBV19 combines with J gene TRBJ1-4; D uncertain. V was clipped by 3 bases and J by 3 bases, with 8 bases between them. CDR3 length: 14 residues. Germline lookup yields CDR1 LNHDA and CDR2 SQIVND (reference sequence). CDR3 protein: CASSIYSSNEKLFF. The CDR3 DNA is TGTGCCAGTAGTATTTATAGTTCTAATGAAAAACTGTTTTTT.

This rearrangement joins TRBV5-4 to TRBJ2-2; possibly TRBD1 for D (5 bases). Trimming pared 0 bases from V and 0 bases from J, leaving 6 bases between. This CDR3 is 15 amino acids long. Germline lookup yields CDR1 SGHNT and CDR2 YYREEE (reference sequence). DNA for the CDR3: TGTGCCAGCAGCTTGGACAGGACGAACACCGGGGAGCTGTTTTTT. This sequence encodes CASSLDRTNTGELFF.

This sequence joins TRBV29-1 and TRBJ2-1, with 7 nucleotides matching TRBD1. Losses at the gene ends were 8 bases for V and 5 bases for J; bases not matched to a gene: 12. The CDR3 loop spans 14 amino acids. The germline CDR1 and CDR2 sequences are SQVTM and ANQGSEA. For the CDR3, the DNA is TGCAGCTCACAGGGGACCATAATGGACAATGAGCAGTTCTTC. This sequence encodes CSSQGTIMDNEQFF.

The V call is TRBV27, the J call TRBJ2-7; D ambiguous. This CDR3 contains 13 residues. The germline V gene encodes CDR1 MNHEY and CDR2 SMNVEV (reference sequence). V lost 8 bases and J lost 0, with 11 bases in between. CDR3 sequence: CASCTLSSYEQYF. DNA of the CDR3: TGTGCCAGCTGTACATTAAGCTCCTACGAGCAGTACTTC.

The V call is TRBV27, the J call TRBJ1-4; D remains ambiguous. The CDR3 is 17 residues long. The germline CDR1 and CDR2 sequences are MNHEY and SMNVEV (reference sequence). The V end was cut by 0 bases, the J end by 7 bases, with 18 bases between. The CDR3 DNA reads TGTGCCAGCAGTTTATCGACCCATAGAGGGAGGTTTGAAAAACTGTTTTTT. Translating gives CASSLSTHRGRFEKLFF.

The rearrangement joins TRBV12-3 or TRBV12-4 to TRBJ2-7, with D possibly matching TRBD2 (5 bases). Trimming left V 8 bases short and J 6 bases short, with 11 bases between. The CDR3 is 11 residues long. CDR3 sequence: CASGEFGEQYF. The CDR3, as DNA: TGTGCCAGCGGGGAGTTCGGCGAGCAGTACTTC.

The J gene is TRBJ1-2, the V gene TRBV7-2; D call uncertain. The V gene's germline CDR1 is SGHTA and CDR2 FQGNSA. Trimming took off 5 bases at V and 3 bases at J, with 10 bases between the two ends. This CDR3 contains 13 residues. The CDR3: CASSRTRDYGYTF. CDR3 nucleotides: TGTGCCAGCAGCCGAACGAGGGACTATGGCTACACCTTC. Together with reference TRBV7-2 and TRBJ1-2, the CDR3 gives the full variable domain: GAGVSQSPSNKVTEKGKDVELRCDPISGHTALYWYRQSLGQGLEFLIYFQGNSAPDKSGLPSDRFSAERTGGSVSTLTIQRTQQEDSAVYLCASSRTRDYGYTFGSGTRLTVV.

This chain uses TRBV5-1 with TRBJ1-2; TRBD1 aligns across 9 bases. Trimming took 5 bases from V and 8 from J; bases not matched to a gene: 10. Per the germline V gene, CDR1 is SGHRS and CDR2 is YFSETQ. The CDR3 sequence is 14 residues long. CDR3 DNA sequence: TGCGCCAGCAGTTATACAGGGGGCCCAGAGGGCTACACCTTC. Amino acid sequence: CASSYTGGPEGYTF.

This clone was observed a handful of times. The J gene is TRBJ1-6, the V gene TRBV28, with D hard to call. CDR1 is MDHEN and CDR2 is SYDVKM in the germline V gene. The CDR3 spans 15 residues. Trimming left V 2 bases short and J 9 bases short, with 14 bases between. The CDR3 DNA reads as TGTGCCAGCAGTTTAGGTCGGGGATGGGGTTCACCCCTCCACTTT. Its translation: CASSLGRGWGSPLHF.

This clone came up once. The chain is built from TRBV5-1 and TRBJ1-3; the match to TRBD1 covers 7 bases. Losses at the gene ends were 0 bases for V and 0 bases for J; bases not matched to a gene: 3. Germline V gives CDR1 SGHRS, CDR2 YFSETQ. The CDR3 contains 16 residues. The CDR3 is CASSLAGQISGNTIYF. The CDR3 DNA sequence: TGCGCCAGCAGCTTGGCGGGACAGATCTCTGGAAACACCATATATTTT.

The rearrangement links TRBV4-1 to TRBJ1-5; TRBD1 agrees at 7 bases. V lost 2 bases, J lost 3 bases, and 4 bases stayed unmatched. Germline CDR1 and CDR2: MGHRA and YSYEKL. The CDR3 spans 15 residues. The CDR3 reads CASSQRGTANQPQHF. CDR3 nucleotide sequence: TGCGCCAGCAGCCAAAGGGGGACAGCCAATCAGCCCCAGCATTTT.

The gene calls are TRBV29-1 and TRBJ2-7; the match to TRBD1 covers 9 bases. The CDR3 extends over 14 amino acids. After removal of 5 bases from V and 3 bases from J, the junction contained 8 bases not matched to a gene. Germline-derived CDR1 and CDR2 are SQVTM and ANQGSEA. In DNA form, the CDR3 reads TGCAGCGTTTTCCCCGGGACAGGGAGCTACGAGCAGTACTTC. Translation: CSVFPGTGSYEQYF.

The V and J genes are TRBV25-1 and TRBJ2-1; 7 positions match TRBD1. From germline, CDR1 is MGHDK and CDR2 SYGVNS. Losses at the gene ends were 4 bases for V and 0 bases for J; bases not matched to a gene: 6. This CDR3 comprises 16 residues. The CDR3: CASSGTGASSYNEQFF. The CDR3, as DNA: TGTGCCAGCAGTGGAACAGGGGCGAGCTCCTACAATGAGCAGTTCTTC.

The chain has TRBV6-6 and TRBJ1-2; no reliable D call. Germline-derived CDR1 and CDR2 are MNHNY and SVGAGI (reference sequence). CDR3 size: 10 residues. The V end lost 10 bases, the J end lost 5 bases, and 8 bases lay between the germline ends. The CDR3 DNA follows: TGTGCCACCGGAGAGTATGGCTACACCTTC. Amino acid sequence: CATGEYGYTF.

The CDR3 nucleotides read TGCGCCAGCAGCCCATGGGGACAGCTGAACACTGAAGCTTTCTTT. Translated, it gives CASSPWGQLNTEAFF. The J gene is TRBJ1-1, the V gene TRBV5-1, with TRBD1 identical over 7 bases. With 4 bases clipped from V and 0 bases from J, the junction kept 6 bases outside the gene matches. CDR3 length: 15 residues. Germline V CDR1 and CDR2: SGHRS, YFSETQ.

This clone was recorded only once. The chain recombines TRBV15 with TRBJ1-5, with 7 nucleotides matching TRBD1. The germline CDR1 and CDR2 sequences are LNHNV and YYDKDF (reference sequence). There are 14 residues in the CDR3. The J segment lost 6 bases and the V segment lost 5 bases, leaving 7 bases of the junction unmatched. The DNA for the CDR3 is TGTGCCACCAGCGACAGGGTTTCGAGTCAGCCCCAGCATTTT. Translating it yields CATSDRVSSQPQHF.

The V call is TRBV4-2, the J call TRBJ1-1, with 11 positions matching TRBD1. Per germline, CDR1 LGHNA and CDR2 YNFKEQ. The CDR3 covers 15 residues. V dropped 3 bases and J dropped 5; count of bases not matched to a gene: 5. The CDR3 DNA reads TGTGCCAGCAGCCAGACTGGGACAGGGGGAACTGAAGCTTTCTTT. It encodes CASSQTGTGGTEAFF.

The genes are TRBV11-3 and TRBJ2-2; no firm D call. V was clipped by 4 bases and J by 5 bases, with 8 bases between them. CDR3 length equals 13 residues. Looked up from germline, CDR1 is SGHNT and CDR2 is YENEEA. In nucleotides, the CDR3 is TGTGCCAGCAGCTCAGCGCGTACCGGGGAGCTGTTTTTT. Encoded protein: CASSSARTGELFF.

The chain joins TRBV3-1 (or the pseudogene TRBV3-2) to TRBJ1-3; D not resolved. Germline loops: CDR1 LGHDT, CDR2 YNNKEL (reference sequence). Trimming cost V 4 bases and J 0 bases, with 10 bases left between them. The CDR3 runs 15 residues. This chain's CDR3 is CASSLSGSSGNTIYF. CDR3 nucleotide sequence: TGTGCCAGCAGCCTCTCAGGATCCTCTGGAAACACCATATATTTT.